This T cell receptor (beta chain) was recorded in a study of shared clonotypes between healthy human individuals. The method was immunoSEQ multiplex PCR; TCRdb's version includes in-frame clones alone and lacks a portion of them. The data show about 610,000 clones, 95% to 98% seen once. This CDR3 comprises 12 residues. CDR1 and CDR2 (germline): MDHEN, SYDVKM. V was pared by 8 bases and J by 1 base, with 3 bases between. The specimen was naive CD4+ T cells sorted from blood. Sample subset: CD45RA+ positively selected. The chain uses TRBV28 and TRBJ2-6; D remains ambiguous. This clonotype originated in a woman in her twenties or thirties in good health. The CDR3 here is CASHSGANVLTF. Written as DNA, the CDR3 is TGTGCCAGCCATTCTGGGGCCAACGTCCTGACTTTC.